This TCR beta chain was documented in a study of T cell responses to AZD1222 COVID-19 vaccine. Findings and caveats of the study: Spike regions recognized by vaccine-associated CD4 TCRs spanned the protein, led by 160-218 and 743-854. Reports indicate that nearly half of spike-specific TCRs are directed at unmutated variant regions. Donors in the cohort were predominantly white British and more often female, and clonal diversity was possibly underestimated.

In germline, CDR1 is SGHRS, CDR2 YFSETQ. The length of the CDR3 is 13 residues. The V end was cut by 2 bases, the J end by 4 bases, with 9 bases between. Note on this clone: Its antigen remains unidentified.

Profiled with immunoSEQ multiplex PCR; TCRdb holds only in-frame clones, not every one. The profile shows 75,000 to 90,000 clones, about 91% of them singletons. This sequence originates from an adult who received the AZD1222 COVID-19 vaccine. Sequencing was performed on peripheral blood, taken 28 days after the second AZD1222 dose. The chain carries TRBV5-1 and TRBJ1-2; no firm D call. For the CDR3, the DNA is TGCGCCAGCAGCTTTGGGTCAACCTATGGCTACACCTTC. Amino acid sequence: CASSFGSTYGYTF.